The rows below give T cell receptor beta chains drawn from one sample of a study of blood T cell repertoires in COVID-19. Sequencing was performed with immunoSEQ multiplex PCR; in TCRdb, only in-frame clones are kept and a portion is missing. The repertoire holds some 200,000 clones, roughly 86% seen once, with roughly 8% in the top ten. The specimen was peripheral blood. The origin of the receptors is a woman between 45 and 60 years old with active or convalescent COVID-19. Each CDR3 is given without its conserved first and last residue. Rows may omit the clone size; those that give it use once, few, many or a size class.

abundance	v_gene	j_gene	CDR3aa
NA	TRBV21-1	TRBJ1-6	TFPRQGPYHSPLH
NA	TRBV19	TRBJ2-3	ASSIWSGTDTQY
NA	TRBV3-1/TRBV3-2	TRBJ2-1	ASSPGGGDWKF
NA	TRBV11-2	TRBJ2-1	ASSAGRSYNEQF
NA	TRBV15	TRBJ1-2	ATSRDTGLYGYT
NA	TRBV6-5	TRBJ1-6	ASSYPGGNSPLH
NA	TRBV24-1	TRBJ2-2	ATRPGQGTSLWTGELF
NA	TRBV7-9	TRBJ1-2	ASTDRVGYGYT
NA	TRBV7-2	TRBJ1-2	ASSLEGDWDYGYT
once	TRBV28	TRBJ2-7	ASDRGAQGLGEQY
NA	TRBV14	TRBJ2-3	ASSQAVGAGTDTQY
many	TRBV19	TRBJ2-1	ASKRDSSYNEQF
NA	TRBV4-1	TRBJ2-2	ASSQEMKTGNTGELF
NA	TRBV2	TRBJ2-7	ASRPWDRGEQY
NA	TRBV2	TRBJ1-5	ASSERGQPQH
once	TRBV23-1	TRBJ1-6	ASSQSTRQEDSPLH
few	TRBV28	TRBJ1-2	ASSITGTGDYGYT
NA	TRBV9	TRBJ1-2	ASSPRDLDNYGYT
NA	TRBV12-5	TRBJ1-1	ASVRGGGPFLPLNTEAF
few	TRBV14	TRBJ1-1	ASSHGVLNTEAF
NA	TRBV27	TRBJ2-1	ASSPMGRATNEQF
NA	TRBV18	TRBJ1-2	ASSPGTGGSGYT
NA	TRBV5-1	TRBJ1-2	ASSLDRGNYGYT
NA	TRBV28	TRBJ1-3	ASSFLRTLGNTIY
NA	TRBV6-4	TRBJ2-1	ASSEREGPGEQF
once	TRBV18	TRBJ1-1	ASSPVVNTEAF
NA	TRBV7-9	TRBJ1-3	ASSPTGGKNSGNTIY
NA	TRBV30	TRBJ1-2	AGGRESYYGYT